A selection of T cell receptor beta chains follows, all from one sample in a study of T cell responses to AZD1222 COVID-19 vaccine. Repertoires were generated with immunoSEQ multiplex PCR, while TCRdb's copy carries only in-frame clones and drops some. The data show some 170,000 clones, around nine tenths seen once. The specimen was peripheral blood, collected on day 0 of AZD1222 vaccination. The receptors derive from an adult in good health. Each CDR3 is given without its conserved first and last residue.

>TRBV2
ASSLTREETQY
>TRBV5-6
ASSSTTGNTEAF
>TRBV5-1
ASSLEGGLSYNEQF
>TRBV21-1
ASSNSLQETQY
>TRBV6-4
ASSDGIGELF
>TRBV13
ASSVGGMNTEAF
>TRBV5-6
ASSLVGGTNTEAF
>TRBV11-2
ASSLGRKADEQY
>TRBV6-5
ASSYSAGGVQPQH
>TRBV2
AGRQTYNEQF
>TRBV3-1/TRBV3-2
ASSQRGGPKSNEQF
>TRBV6-1
ASSDPPKVSYNEQF
>TRBV5-6
ASDGRDMIDEQY
>TRBV10-2
ASSGAGRGETQY
>TRBV2
ASRKEDSGYTDTQY
>TRBV28
ASSFNGQGRNTGELF
>TRBV7-6
ASSSGVSGGLNTGELF
>TRBV6-5
ASSYSIQQEAF
>TRBV20-1
SATVTGSYT
>TRBV20-1
SASWYNEQF
>TRBV5-1
ASSLGTSGRSYEQY
>TRBV28
ASTPAPGLGSPLH
>TRBV24-1
ATSAVAGSGTQY
>TRBV15
ATSRDKVGPANTEAF
>TRBV5-4
ASSLPLETQY
>TRBV6-1
ASSAIWTGGNTGELF
>TRBV10-3
AISESRTAEYT
>TRBV20-1
SASPGAGEKLF
>TRBV5-8
ASSLNRGNTIY
>TRBV30
AWSQTGANGYT
>TRBV20-1
SARPGAEAF
>TRBV6-5
ASSTGTSGAQEQF
>TRBV24-1
ATSWTGSGTQY
>TRBV27
ASSLSMVAANTGELF
>TRBV18
ASSPPQGANSPLH
>TRBV5-1
ASSGDRSNYGYT
>TRBV6-4
ASSDTGLMVVGEQF
>TRBV28
ASSFTYGYT
>TRBV28
ASSPYYNEQF
>TRBV2
ASSEVDNEQF
>TRBV4-1
ASSQDTDYSQPQH
>TRBV4-3
ASSQGTSGGQETQY
>TRBV19
ASSPRTGNSPLH
>TRBV6-1
ASSEALRGTGGSYEQY
>TRBV29-1
SVASSGSTGELF
>TRBV28
ATLGQGANTGELF
>TRBV6-5
ASSTQGNQPQH
>TRBV27
ASSLSLTTGLPYNEQF
>TRBV6-6
ASSYGSGRSYEQY
>TRBV7-9
ASSPWGGLGSNQPQH
>TRBV11-2
ASSQTSSPNTGELF
>TRBV11-3
ASSLEGVIVGTGELF
>TRBV19
ASSPDRNYNSPLH
>TRBV7-2
ASSITGTSYNEQF
>TRBV30
AWSGSGRSSVQY